This T cell receptor (beta chain) originates from a study of identical twins. Regarding the study as a whole: Memory repertoires lacked the insertion deficit that abundant cord blood beta clonotypes showed.

TCRdb re-derived calls from the 5' RACE reads in MiXCR, one entry per CDR3 protein. This table has under 300,000 distinct CDR3 sequences, under 8.5% appearing once. The CDR3 runs 14 residues. The germline CDR1 and CDR2 sequences are SGHDN and FVKESK. Deletions cut 1 base from V and 4 bases from J, with 11 bases between. This clonotype was recorded a few times. Its antigen is unidentified. The same specimen was also included in a second study, on T cells expressing NK-cell markers.

The TCR comes from a young woman in good health. The genes are TRBV14 and TRBJ2-7; D is undetermined. Sequenced sample: CD8+ T cells sorted from blood. The CDR3 DNA reads as TGTGCCAGCAGCCAAGGGGCGGTCGGATACGAGCAGTACTTC. This sequence encodes CASSQGAVGYEQYF.